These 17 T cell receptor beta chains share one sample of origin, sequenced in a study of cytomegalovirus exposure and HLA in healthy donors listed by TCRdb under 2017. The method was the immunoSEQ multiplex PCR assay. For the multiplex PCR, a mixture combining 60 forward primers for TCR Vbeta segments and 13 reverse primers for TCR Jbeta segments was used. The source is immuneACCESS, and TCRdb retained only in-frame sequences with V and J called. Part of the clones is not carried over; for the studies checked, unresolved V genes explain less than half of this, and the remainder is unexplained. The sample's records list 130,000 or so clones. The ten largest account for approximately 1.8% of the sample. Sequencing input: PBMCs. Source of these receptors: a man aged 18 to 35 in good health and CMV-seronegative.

CDR3 sequence reads: CASGDRALDEQFF. As DNA, the CDR3 is TGTGCCAGTGGGGACAGGGCTTTGGATGAGCAGTTCTTC. The chain couples TRBV7-9 to TRBJ2-1; 9 nucleotides match TRBD1. V was clipped by 9 bases and J by 8 bases; unmatched bases: 8. From germline, CDR1 is SEHNR and CDR2 FQNEAQ (reference sequence). CDR3 size: 13 residues.

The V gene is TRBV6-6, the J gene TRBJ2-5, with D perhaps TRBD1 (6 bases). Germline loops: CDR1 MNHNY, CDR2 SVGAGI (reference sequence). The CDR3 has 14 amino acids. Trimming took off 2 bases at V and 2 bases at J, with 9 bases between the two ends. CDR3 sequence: CASSYGGPQETQYF. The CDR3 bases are TGTGCCAGCAGTTACGGGGGCCCTCAAGAGACCCAGTACTTC.

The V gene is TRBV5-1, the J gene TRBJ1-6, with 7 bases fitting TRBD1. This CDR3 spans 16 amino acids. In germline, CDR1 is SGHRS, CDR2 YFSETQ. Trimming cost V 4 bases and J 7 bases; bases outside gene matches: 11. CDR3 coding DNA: TGCGCCAGCAGCACTCGACAGGGCCCGGGGAATTCACCCCTCCACTTT. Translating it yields CASSTRQGPGNSPLHF. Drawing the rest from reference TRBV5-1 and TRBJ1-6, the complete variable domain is KAGVTQTPRYLIKTRGQQVTLSCSPISGHRSVSWYQQTPGQGLQFLFEYFSETQRNKGNFPGRFSGRQFSNSRSEMNVSTLELGDSALYLCASSTRQGPGNSPLHFGNGTRLTVT.

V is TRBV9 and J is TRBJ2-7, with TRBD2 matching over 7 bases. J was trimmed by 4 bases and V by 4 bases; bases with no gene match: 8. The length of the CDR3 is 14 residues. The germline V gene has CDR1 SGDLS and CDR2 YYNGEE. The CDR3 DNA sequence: TGTGCCAGCAGCACGGGCTCGGGGGGATACGAGCAGTACTTC. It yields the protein CASSTGSGGYEQYF. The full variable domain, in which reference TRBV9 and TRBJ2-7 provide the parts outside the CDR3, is DSGVTQTPKHLITATGQRVTLRCSPRSGDLSVYWYQQSLDQGLQFLIQYYNGEERAKGNILERFSAQQFPDLHSELNLSSLELGDSALYFCASSTGSGGYEQYFGPGTRLTVT.

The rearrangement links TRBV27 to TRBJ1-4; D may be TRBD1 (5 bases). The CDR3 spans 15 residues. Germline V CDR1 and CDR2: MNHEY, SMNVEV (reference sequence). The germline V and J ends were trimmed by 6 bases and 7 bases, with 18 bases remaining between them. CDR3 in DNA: TGTGCCAGCAGAGGATTAACAGGCAAGGGTGAAAAACTGTTTTTT. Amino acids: CASRGLTGKGEKLFF.

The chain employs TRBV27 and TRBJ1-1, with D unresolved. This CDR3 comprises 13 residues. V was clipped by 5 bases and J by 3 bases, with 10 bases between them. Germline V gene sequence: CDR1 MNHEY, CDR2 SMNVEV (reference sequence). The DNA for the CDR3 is TGTGCCAGCAGTGCCGGGTCTTACACTGAAGCTTTCTTT. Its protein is CASSAGSYTEAFF.

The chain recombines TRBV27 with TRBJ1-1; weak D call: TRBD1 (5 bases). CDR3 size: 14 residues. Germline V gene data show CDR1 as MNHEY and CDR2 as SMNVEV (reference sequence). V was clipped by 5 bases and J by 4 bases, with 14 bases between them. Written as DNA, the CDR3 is TGTGCCAGCAGTGCTCCGGGACTGGGCACTGAAGCTTTCTTT. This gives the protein CASSAPGLGTEAFF.

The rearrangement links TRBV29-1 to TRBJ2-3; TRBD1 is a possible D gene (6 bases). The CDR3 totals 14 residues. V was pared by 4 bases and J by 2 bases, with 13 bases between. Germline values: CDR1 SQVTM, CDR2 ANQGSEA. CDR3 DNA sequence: TGCAGCGTTGTTAAAGGACAGTACACAGATACGCAGTATTTT. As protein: CSVVKGQYTDTQYF.

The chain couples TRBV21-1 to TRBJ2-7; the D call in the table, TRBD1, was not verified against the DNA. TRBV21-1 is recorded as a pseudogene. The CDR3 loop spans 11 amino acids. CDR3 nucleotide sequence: TGTGCCAGCAGCTCTGACAGTTGGCAGTACTTC. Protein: CASSSDSWQYF.

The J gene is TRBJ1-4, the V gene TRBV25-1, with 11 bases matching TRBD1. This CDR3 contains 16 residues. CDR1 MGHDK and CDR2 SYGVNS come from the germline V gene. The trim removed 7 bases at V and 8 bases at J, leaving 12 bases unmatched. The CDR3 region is CASTPRDRGVGEKLFF. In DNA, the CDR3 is TGTGCCAGCACCCCAAGGGACAGGGGGGTCGGGGAAAAACTGTTTTTT.

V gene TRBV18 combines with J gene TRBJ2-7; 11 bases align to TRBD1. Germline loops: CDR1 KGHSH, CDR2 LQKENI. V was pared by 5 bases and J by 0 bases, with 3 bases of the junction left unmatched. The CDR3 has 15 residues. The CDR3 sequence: CASSSGTGGSYEQYF. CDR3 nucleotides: TGTGCCAGCTCATCCGGGACAGGGGGCTCCTACGAGCAGTACTTC.

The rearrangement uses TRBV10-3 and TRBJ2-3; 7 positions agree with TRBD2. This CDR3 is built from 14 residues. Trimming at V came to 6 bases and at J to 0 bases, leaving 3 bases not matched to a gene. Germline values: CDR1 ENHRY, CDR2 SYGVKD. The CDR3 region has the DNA TGTGCCATCAGGCAACTAGCGAGCACAGATACGCAGTATTTT. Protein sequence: CAIRQLASTDTQYF.

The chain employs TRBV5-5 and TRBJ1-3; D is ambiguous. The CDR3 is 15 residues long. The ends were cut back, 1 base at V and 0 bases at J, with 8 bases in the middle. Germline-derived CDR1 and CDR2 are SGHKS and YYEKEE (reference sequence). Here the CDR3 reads CASSLIVGSGNTIYF. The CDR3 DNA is TGTGCCAGCAGCTTGATCGTCGGCTCTGGAAACACCATATATTTT.

CDR3 DNA sequence: TGTGCCAGCAGTTTCGTCGGGCGGGCCCAGCATTTT. Translation: CASSFVGRAQHF. The chain joins TRBV27 to TRBJ1-5; the D is unclear. The CDR3 has 12 amino acids. Trimming took 3 bases from V and 11 from J, leaving 11 bases between them. Germline CDR1 MNHEY, CDR2 SMNVEV (reference sequence).

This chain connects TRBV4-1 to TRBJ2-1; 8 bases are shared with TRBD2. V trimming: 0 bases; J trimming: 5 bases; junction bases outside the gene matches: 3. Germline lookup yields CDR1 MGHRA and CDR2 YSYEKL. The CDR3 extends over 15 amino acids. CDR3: CASSQEGTRDNEQFF. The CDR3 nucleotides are TGCGCCAGCAGCCAAGAAGGGACTAGAGACAATGAGCAGTTCTTC.

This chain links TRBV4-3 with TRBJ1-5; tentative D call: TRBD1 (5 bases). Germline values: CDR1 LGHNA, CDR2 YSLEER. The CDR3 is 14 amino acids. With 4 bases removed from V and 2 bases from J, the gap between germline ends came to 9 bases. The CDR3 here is CASSPGQGNQPQHF. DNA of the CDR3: TGCGCCAGCAGCCCAGGGCAGGGCAATCAGCCCCAGCATTTT.

The CDR3 is CSVGRDGSSYEQYF. The CDR3 DNA is TGCAGCGTGGGGAGGGACGGGAGCTCCTACGAGCAGTACTTC. The chain carries TRBV29-1 and TRBJ2-7; 7 bases map to TRBD2. The CDR3 extends over 14 amino acids. Germline CDR1 is SQVTM and CDR2 is ANQGSEA. J gave up 0 bases and V 6 bases, and 8 bases lay outside the gene matches.